The clone carrying this T cell receptor (beta chain) was seen a single time. No antigen is known for it. The data originate from a study of post-analysis software for immune sequencing data. Overall study context: Relapsing-remitting, secondary progressive and progressive-relapsing multiple sclerosis were all included among the disease courses. Points from the study as a whole: Normalized Chao1 diversity was significantly lower in multiple sclerosis patients than in controls. When the samples were clustered directly with F measure, those that had been prepared in the same batch showed strong co-clustering. The five TRBV segments detected at higher frequency in patients than in controls included TRBV5-6, TRBV5-1 and TRBV20-1.

The TCR beta cDNA libraries carried unique molecular identifiers. Approximately 500,000 cDNA molecules were recovered from an input of 1 to 10 million T cells. TCRdb used MiXCR to reprocess the PCR reads, holding one entry per CDR3 protein. The table lists fewer than 550,000 distinct CDR3 sequences, less than 40% of them singletons. Germline V gives CDR1 SGHRS, CDR2 YFSETQ. The CDR3 contains 13 residues. Trimming pared 4 bases from V and 6 bases from J, leaving 11 bases between. This clonotype originated in a girl aged 2-17 years with multiple sclerosis. Material: blood. The V call is TRBV5-1, the J call TRBJ2-1; possibly TRBD2 for D (6 bases). The CDR3 DNA reads TGCGCCAGCAGCGTCGGGACTTTCAATGAGCAGTTCTTC. Its translation is CASSVGTFNEQFF.